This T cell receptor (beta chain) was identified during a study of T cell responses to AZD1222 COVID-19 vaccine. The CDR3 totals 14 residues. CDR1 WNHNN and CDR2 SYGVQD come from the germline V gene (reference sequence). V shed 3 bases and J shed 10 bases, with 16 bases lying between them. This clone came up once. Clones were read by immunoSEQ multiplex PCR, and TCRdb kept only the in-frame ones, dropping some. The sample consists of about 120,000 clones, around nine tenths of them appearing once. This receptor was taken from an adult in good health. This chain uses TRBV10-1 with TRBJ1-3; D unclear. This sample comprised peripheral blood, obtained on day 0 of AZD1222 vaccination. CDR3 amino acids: CASSDGRLLGTIYF. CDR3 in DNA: TGCGCCAGCAGTGACGGACGTCTCCTGGGGACCATATATTTT.